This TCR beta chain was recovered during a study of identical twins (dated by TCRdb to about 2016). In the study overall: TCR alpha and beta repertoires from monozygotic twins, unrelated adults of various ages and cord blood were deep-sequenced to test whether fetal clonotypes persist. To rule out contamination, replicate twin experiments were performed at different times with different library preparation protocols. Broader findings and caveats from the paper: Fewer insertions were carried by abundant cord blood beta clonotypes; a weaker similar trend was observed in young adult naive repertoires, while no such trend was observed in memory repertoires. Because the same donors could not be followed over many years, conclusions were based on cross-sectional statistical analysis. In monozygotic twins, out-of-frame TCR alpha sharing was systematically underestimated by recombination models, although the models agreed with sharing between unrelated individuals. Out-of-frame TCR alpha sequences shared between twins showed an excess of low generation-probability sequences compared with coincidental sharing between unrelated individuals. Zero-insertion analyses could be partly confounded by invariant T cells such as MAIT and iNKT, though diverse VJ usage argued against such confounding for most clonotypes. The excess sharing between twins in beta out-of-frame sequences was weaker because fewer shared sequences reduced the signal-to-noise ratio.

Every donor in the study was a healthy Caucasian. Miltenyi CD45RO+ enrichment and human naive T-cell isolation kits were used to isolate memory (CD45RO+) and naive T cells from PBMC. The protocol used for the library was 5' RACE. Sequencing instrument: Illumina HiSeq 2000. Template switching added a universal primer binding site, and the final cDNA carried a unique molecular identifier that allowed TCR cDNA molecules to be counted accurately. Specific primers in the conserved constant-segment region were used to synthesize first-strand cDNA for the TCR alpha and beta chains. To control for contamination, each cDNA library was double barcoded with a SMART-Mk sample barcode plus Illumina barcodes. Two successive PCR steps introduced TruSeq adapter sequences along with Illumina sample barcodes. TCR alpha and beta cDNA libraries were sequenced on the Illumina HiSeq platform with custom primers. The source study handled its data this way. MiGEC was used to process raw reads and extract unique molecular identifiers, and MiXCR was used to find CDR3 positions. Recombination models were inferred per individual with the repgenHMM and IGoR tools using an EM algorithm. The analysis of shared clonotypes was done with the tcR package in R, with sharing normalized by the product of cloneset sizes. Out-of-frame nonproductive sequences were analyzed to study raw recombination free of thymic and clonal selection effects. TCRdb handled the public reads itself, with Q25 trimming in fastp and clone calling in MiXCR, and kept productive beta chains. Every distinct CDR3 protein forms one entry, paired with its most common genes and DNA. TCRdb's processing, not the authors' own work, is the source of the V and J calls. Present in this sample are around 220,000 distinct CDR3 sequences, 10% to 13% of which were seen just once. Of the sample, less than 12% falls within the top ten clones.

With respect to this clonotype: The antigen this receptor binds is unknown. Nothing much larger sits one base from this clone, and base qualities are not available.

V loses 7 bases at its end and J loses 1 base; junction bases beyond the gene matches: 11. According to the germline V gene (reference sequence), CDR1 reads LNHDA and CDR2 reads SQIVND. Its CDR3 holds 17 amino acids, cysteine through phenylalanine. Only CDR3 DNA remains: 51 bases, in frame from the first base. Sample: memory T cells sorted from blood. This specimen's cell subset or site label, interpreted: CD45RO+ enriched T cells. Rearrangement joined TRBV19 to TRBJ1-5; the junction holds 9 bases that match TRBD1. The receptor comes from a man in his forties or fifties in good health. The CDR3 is CASKTGQGGRSNQPQHF. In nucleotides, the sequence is TGTGCCAGTAAGACGGGACAGGGCGGTCGGAGCAATCAGCCCCAGCATTTT.